This TCR beta chain was captured in a study of cytomegalovirus exposure and HLA in healthy donors. Study at large: The same platform was used for the 110 or so validation repertoires and the approximately 670 first-cohort repertoires, a later analysis reported.

Study-level findings and limits: Listed as cytomegalovirus-associated were 150 to 200 TCR beta chains. The tendency of first-cohort TCR clusters to co-occur in the 130 or so validation repertoires was identified by a subsequent analysis.

The donors were members of the 120-subject validation cohort (separate from the approximately 670-subject first cohort). Repertoires were generated with immunoSEQ multiplex PCR, while TCRdb's copy carries only in-frame clones and drops some. The sample lists about 130,000 clones, roughly nine tenths occurring once. In the case of this clone: The antigen is unknown.

The CDR3 totals 13 residues. Germline V gene lookup returns CDR1 SGHDN and CDR2 FVKESK. The V gene end was trimmed by 10 bases and the J gene end by 5 bases; junction bases not matched to a gene: 7. The sequenced material came from PBMCs. The sequence was collected from a man aged 25 to 40 in good health and CMV-seronegative. The chain has TRBV14 and TRBJ2-3, with TRBD1 matching 9 bases. The CDR3 here is CATARQGVDTQYF. CDR3 sequence (DNA): TGTGCCACTGCCCGACAGGGGGTAGATACGCAGTATTTT.